This T cell receptor (beta chain) emerged from a study of Ad26.COV2.S vaccination and SARS-CoV-2 variants. Whole-study context: COV1001, an Ad26.COV2.S trial, supplied this vaccine-arm donor. Intramuscularly, Ad26.COV2.S was given either once or twice, 56 days apart.

Treatment in this sample: around 19 received Ad26.COV2.S at low or high dose, single or two shots; about 5 received placebo; per-sample allocation not given. Samples came from day 63 after the first vaccine or placebo injection. Based in Boston, the donor was an adult of 18-55 years. V was pared by 10 bases and J by 5 bases, with 14 bases of the junction left unmatched. The CDR3 sequence is 16 residues long. CDR1 is MDHEN and CDR2 is SYDVKM in the germline V gene. Produced via immunoSEQ multiplex PCR; TCRdb's table is partial and in-frame only. The table shows 400,000 to 500,000 clones, with approximately 88% occurring only once.

The source of this sequence is a person between 18 and 65 years old who received the Ad26.COV2.S COVID-19 vaccine or a placebo. The sequenced sample was peripheral blood, obtained in a trial of Ad26.COV2.S vaccine versus placebo. The rearrangement joins TRBV28 to TRBJ2-1; 10 nucleotides line up with TRBD2. This CDR3 is CATFPFSGGPHNEQFF. The CDR3, as DNA: TGTGCCACCTTCCCCTTTAGCGGGGGGCCCCACAATGAGCAGTTCTTC.